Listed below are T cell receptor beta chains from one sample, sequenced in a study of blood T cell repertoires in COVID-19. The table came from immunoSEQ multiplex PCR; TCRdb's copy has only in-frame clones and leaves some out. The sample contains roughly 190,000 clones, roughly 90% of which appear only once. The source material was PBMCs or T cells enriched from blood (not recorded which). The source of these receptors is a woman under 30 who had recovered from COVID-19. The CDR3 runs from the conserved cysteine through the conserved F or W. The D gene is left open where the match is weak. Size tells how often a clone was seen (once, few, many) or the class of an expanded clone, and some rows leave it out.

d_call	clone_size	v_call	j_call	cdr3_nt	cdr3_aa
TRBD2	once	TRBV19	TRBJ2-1	TGTGCCAGTAGTATTGGACTAGCGGGGTACAATGAGCAGTTCTTC	CASSIGLAGYNEQFF
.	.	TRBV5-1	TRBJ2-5	TGCGCCAGCAGCCCCGGGACTCGGGAGACCCAGTACTTC	CASSPGTRETQYF
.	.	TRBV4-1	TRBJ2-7	TGCGCCAGCAGCCTCGGAGGTGGAGGAGATGCGCAGTACTTC	CASSLGGGGDAQYF
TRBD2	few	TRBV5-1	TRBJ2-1	TGCGCCAGCAGCTGGGCGGGAGAAGGTAATGAGCAGTTCTTC	CASSWAGEGNEQFF
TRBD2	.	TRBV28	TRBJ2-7	TGTGCCAGCAGTTTGGCCGGGACTAGCGGGAGTCCCCTCTTGGGGCAGTACTTC	CASSLAGTSGSPLLGQYF
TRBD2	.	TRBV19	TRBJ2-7	TGTGCCAGTAGTGGGACCCGGCTAGCGGGAGGCGACGAGCAGTACTTC	CASSGTRLAGGDEQYF
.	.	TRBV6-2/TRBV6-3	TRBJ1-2	TGTGCCAGCAGCCCCACAGGGACCTATGGCTACACCTTC	CASSPTGTYGYTF
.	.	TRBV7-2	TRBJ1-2	TGTGCCAGCAGCTTATTCGGGGGGGGCTACACCTTC	CASSLFGGGYTF
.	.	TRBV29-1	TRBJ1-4	TGCAGCGTTGGGGCAGGCCCTGCAACTAATGAAAAACTGTTTTTT	CSVGAGPATNEKLFF
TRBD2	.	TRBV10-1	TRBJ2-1	TGCGCCAGCAGTGACTCGGGGTTACCGGGAGGGCCGGGTGAGCAGTTCTTC	CASSDSGLPGGPGEQFF
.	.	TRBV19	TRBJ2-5	TGTGCCAGTAGTACCGGACAGCAAGAGACCCAGTACTTC	CASSTGQQETQYF
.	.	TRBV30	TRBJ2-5	TGTGCCTGGGGTTTGGCGGGAAGAGAGACCCAGTACTTC	CAWGLAGRETQYF
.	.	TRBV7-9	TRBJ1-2	TGTGCCAGCAGCGTAGACGGGGGGGGCACTAACTATGGCTACACCTTC	CASSVDGGGTNYGYTF
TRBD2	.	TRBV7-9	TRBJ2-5	TGTGCCAGCAGCCCAGAATGGGGGGGGAAAGAGACCCAGTACTTC	CASSPEWGGKETQYF
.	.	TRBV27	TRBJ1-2	TGTGCCAGCAGTTACGGACAAGGGCCTTCGAGCTATGGCTACACCTTC	CASSYGQGPSSYGYTF
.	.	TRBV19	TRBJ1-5	TGTGCCAGTAGTATAGTAATTGGCAATCAGCCCCAGCATTTT	CASSIVIGNQPQHF
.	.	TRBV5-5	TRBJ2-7	TGTGCCAGCAGCTCCTCCCCTAACAGGTTCGACGAGCAGTACTTC	CASSSSPNRFDEQYF
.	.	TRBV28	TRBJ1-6	TGTGCCAGCAGGTCCAAATGGGTGGGCAGGGACTCTCTAGGATCACCCCTCCACTTT	CASRSKWVGRDSLGSPLHF
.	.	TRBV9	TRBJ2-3	TGTGCCAGCAGCGTAGCACACGGGAGCGTGAGCACAGATACGCAGTATTTT	CASSVAHGSVSTDTQYF
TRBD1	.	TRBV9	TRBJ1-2	TGTGCCAGCAGCGTAGGGGGTGGCAGGGGGCAAGATGGCTACACCTTC	CASSVGGGRGQDGYTF
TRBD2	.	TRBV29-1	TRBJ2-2	TGCAGCGGTGCCCTGGGACTAGCGGGAGACCACGGGGAGCTGTTTTTT	CSGALGLAGDHGELFF
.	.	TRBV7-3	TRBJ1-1	TGTGCCAGCAGCCCAACACCCGGTCAGGACACTGAAGCTTTCTTT	CASSPTPGQDTEAFF
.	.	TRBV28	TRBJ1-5	TGTGCCACCGCCAAGCAGGCGGGGGGTCAGCCCCAGCATTTT	CATAKQAGGQPQHF
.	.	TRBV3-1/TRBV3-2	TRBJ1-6	TGTGCCAGCAGCCAAGGACAGGAGTCCTCACCCCTCCACTTT	CASSQGQESSPLHF
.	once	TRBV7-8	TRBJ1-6	TGTGCCAGCAGCCCGACAGGAGGAATAGAACCCCTCCACTTT	CASSPTGGIEPLHF
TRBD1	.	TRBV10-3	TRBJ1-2	TGTGCCATCAGTGAGTCCGACAGGGGGGATGGCTACACCTTC	CAISESDRGDGYTF
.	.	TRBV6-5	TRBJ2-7	TGTGCCAGCACAACCGGAGGCAGTCTCTACGAGCAGTACTTC	CASTTGGSLYEQYF
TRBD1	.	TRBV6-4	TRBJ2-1	TGTGCCAGCAGTGGATCCGGGACAGGGGCTCCAAGTGAGCAGTTCTTC	CASSGSGTGAPSEQFF
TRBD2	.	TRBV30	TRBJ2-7	TGTGCCTGGAGTCCACTAGCGTTCGCCTACGAGCAGTACTTC	CAWSPLAFAYEQYF
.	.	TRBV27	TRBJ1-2	TGTGCCAGCAGCCGGGACTGGAACTATGGCTACACCTTC	CASSRDWNYGYTF
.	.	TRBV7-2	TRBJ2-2	TGTGCCAGCAGCTTAGGCAGGGCGAACACCGGGGAGCTGTTTTTT	CASSLGRANTGELFF
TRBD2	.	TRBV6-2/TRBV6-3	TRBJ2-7	TGTGCCAGCAGTTCCCCCGCCGGGACTAGGTCTGGCTACGAGCAGTACTTC	CASSSPAGTRSGYEQYF
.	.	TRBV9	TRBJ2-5	TGTGCCAGCAGCGTAGGCGGGGAGACCCAGTACTTC	CASSVGGETQYF
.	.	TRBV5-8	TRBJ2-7	TGTGCCAGCAGCCTAGGGGCAGCCACCTACGAGCAGTACTTC	CASSLGAATYEQYF
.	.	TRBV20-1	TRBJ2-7	TGCAGTGCTAGAGTCCGCTACGAGCAGTACTTC	CSARVRYEQYF
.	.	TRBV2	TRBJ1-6	TGTGCCAGCAGTGGACTGAGCGGTAATTCACCCCTCCACTTT	CASSGLSGNSPLHF
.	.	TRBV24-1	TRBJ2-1	TGTGCCACCAGTGATCCTCGGCTCAGGGGTAACGATGAGCAGTTCTTC	CATSDPRLRGNDEQFF
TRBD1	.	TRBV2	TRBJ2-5	TGTGCCAGCAGTGAACAGGACAGGGGGGGAGAGACCCAGTACTTC	CASSEQDRGGETQYF
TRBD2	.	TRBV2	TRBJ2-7	TGTGCCAGCGGTGCCGGGACTAGCTCCTACGAGCAGTACTTC	CASGAGTSSYEQYF
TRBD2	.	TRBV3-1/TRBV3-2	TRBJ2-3	TGTGCCAGCAGCCCCCGGCTCGGCGGGAGGGCCAAAGATACGCAGTATTTT	CASSPRLGGRAKDTQYF
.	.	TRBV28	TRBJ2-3	TGTGCCAGCAGTTTAGGCTGGGGGGGGCCGAAGGGAGATACGCAGTATTTT	CASSLGWGGPKGDTQYF
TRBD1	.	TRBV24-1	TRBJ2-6	TGTGCCACCAGTGATTCAGGGACAGGGAGGCCTAACTCTGGGGCCAACGTCCTGACTTTC	CATSDSGTGRPNSGANVLTF
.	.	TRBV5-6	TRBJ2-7	TGTGCCAGCAGCTTGAGTTTGGTCAGGGCATTCGATTTCTACGAGCAGTACTTC	CASSLSLVRAFDFYEQYF
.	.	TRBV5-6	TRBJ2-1	TGTGCCAGCAGCTCAAAGTCCCCTCGGGTCTTC	CASSSKSPRVF
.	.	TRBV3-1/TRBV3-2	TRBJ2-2	TGTGCCAGCAGCCGGGGGGCCGGGGAGCTGTTTTTT	CASSRGAGELFF
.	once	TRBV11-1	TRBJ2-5	TGTGCCAGCAGCCCAAACCAAGAGACCCAGTACTTC	CASSPNQETQYF